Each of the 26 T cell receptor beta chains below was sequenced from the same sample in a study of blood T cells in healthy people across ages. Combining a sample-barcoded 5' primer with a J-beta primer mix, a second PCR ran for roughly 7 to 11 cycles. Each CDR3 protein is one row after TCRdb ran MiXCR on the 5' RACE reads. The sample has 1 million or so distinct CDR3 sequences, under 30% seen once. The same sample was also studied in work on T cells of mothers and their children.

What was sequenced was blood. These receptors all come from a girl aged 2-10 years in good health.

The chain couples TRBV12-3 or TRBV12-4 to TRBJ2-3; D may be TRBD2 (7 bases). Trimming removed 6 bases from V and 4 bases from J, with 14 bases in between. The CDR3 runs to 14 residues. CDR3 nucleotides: TGTGCCAGCAGGTGGGGGGCGGGGGCAGATACGCAGTATTTT. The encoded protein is CASRWGAGADTQYF.

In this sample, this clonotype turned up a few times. Here the CDR3 DNA reads TGTGCCAGCAGTTTATATGGGGGGTCTCTCCTCCTTAGCAATCAGCCCCAGCATTTT. Translated, it gives CASSLYGGSLLLSNQPQHF. The chain combines TRBV28 with TRBJ1-5; possibly TRBD1 for D (5 bases). Trimming took 1 base from V and 0 from J, leaving 19 bases between them. There are 19 residues in the CDR3. CDR1 and CDR2 from the germline V gene are MDHEN and SYDVKM.

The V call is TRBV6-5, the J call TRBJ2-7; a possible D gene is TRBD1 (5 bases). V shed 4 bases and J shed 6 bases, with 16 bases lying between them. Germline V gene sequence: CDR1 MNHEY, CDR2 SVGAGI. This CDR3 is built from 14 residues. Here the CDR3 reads CASSLGRLVGEQYF. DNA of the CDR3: TGTGCCAGCAGTTTGGGGCGTTTAGTTGGCGAGCAGTACTTC.

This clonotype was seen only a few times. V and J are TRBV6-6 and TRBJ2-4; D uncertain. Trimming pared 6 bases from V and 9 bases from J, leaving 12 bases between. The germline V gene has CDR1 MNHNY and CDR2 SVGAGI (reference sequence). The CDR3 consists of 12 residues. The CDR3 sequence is CASSFKESIQYF. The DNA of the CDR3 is TGTGCCAGCAGCTTCAAGGAAAGCATTCAGTACTTC.

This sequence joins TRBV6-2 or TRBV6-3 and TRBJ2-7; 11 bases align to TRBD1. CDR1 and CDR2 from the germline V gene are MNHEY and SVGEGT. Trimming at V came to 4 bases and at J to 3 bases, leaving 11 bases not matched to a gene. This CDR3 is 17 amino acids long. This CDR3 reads CASSSLSRDRGSYEQYF. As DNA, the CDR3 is TGTGCCAGCAGTTCCCTTAGCCGGGACAGGGGGAGCTACGAGCAGTACTTC.

CDR3 nucleotides: TGCGCCAGCATGGTTGAGAACACCGGGGAGCTGTTTTTT. It yields the protein CASMVENTGELFF. The rearrangement uses TRBV5-1 and TRBJ2-2; D remains ambiguous. Germline CDR1 and CDR2: SGHRS and YFSETQ. Deletions cut 6 bases from V and 1 base from J, with 7 bases between. This CDR3 spans 13 amino acids.

CDR3 sequence (DNA): TGTGCCAGCAGCTCAGGCCCAGCTAACTATGGCTACACCTTC. Residues: CASSSGPANYGYTF. The rearrangement links TRBV7-9 to TRBJ1-2; D unresolved. V dropped 4 bases and J dropped 0 bases, with 9 bases sitting between them. From germline, CDR1 is SEHNR and CDR2 FQNEAQ (reference sequence). This CDR3 contains 14 residues.

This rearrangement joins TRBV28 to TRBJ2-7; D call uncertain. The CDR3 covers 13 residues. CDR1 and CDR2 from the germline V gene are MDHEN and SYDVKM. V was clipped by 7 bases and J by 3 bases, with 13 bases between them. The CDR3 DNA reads TGTGCCAGCAACCAACCCAGCTTCTACGAGCAGTACTTC. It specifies CASNQPSFYEQYF.

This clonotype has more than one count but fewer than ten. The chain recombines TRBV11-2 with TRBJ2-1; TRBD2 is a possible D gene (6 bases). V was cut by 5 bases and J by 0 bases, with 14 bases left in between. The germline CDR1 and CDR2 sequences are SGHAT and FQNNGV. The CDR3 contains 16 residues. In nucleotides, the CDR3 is TGTGCCAGCAGCCCACTAGCCACCTCCTCCTACAATGAGCAGTTCTTC. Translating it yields CASSPLATSSYNEQFF.

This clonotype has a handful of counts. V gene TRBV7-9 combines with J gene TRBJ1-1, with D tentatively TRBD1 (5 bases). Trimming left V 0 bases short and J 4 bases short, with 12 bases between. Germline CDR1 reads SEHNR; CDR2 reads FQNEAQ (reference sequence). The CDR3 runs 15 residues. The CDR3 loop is CASSLALGGATEAFF. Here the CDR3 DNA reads TGTGCCAGCAGCTTAGCGCTAGGAGGGGCCACTGAAGCTTTCTTT.

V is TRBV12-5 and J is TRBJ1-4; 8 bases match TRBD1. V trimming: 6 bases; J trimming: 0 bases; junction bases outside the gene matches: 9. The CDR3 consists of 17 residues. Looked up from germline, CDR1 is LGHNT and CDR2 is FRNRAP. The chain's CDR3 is CASGWDRSTATNEKLFF. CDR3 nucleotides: TGTGCTAGTGGCTGGGACAGGAGTACTGCAACTAATGAAAAACTGTTTTTT.

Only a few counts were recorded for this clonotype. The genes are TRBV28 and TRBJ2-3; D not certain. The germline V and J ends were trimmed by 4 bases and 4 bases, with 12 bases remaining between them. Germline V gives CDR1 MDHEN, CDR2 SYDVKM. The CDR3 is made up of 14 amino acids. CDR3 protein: CASSSVSTADTQYF. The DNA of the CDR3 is TGTGCCAGCAGTTCCGTCTCCACGGCAGATACGCAGTATTTT.

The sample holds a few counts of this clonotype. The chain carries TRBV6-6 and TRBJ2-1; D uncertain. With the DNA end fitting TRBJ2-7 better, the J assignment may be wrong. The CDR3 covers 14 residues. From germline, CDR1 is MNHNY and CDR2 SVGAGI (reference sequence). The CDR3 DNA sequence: TGTGCCAGCAGTTACCCGGAGAATCCCCACGAGCAGTACTTC. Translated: CASSYPENPHEQYF.

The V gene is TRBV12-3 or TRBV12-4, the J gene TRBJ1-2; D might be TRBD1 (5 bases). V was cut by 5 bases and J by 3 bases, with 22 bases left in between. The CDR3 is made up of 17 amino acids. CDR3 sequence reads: CASSAYSGTDIDYGYTF. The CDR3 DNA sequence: TGTGCCAGCAGTGCTTATTCCGGGACGGATATTGACTATGGCTACACCTTC.

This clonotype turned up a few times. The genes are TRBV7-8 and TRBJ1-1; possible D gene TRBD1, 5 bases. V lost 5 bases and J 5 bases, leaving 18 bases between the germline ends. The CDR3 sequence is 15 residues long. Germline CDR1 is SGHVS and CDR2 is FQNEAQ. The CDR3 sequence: CASSNEPGGWTEAFF. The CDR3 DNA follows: TGTGCCAGCAGCAATGAACCGGGGGGATGGACTGAAGCTTTCTTT.

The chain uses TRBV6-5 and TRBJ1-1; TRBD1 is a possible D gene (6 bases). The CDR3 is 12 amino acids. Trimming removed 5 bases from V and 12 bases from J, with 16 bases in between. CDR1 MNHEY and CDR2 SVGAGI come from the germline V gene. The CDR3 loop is CASSDTGSPTFF. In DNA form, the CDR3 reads TGTGCCAGCAGTGATACAGGGAGCCCAACTTTCTTT.

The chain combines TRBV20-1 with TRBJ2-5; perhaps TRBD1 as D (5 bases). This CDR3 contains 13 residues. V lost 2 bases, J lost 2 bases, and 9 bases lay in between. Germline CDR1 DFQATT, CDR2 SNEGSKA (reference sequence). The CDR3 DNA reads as TGCAGTGCTAGACGACCAGGGCAAGAGACCCAGTACTTC. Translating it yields CSARRPGQETQYF.

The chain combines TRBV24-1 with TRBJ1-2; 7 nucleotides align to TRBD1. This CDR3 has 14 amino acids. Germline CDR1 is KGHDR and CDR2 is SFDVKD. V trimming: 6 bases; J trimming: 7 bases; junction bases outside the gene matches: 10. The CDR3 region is CATSSTQGWSGYTF. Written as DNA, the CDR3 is TGTGCCACCAGTTCAACACAGGGGTGGAGTGGCTACACCTTC.

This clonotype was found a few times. The CDR3 reads CASSLEAGGNSEAFF. The CDR3 bases are TGCGCCAGCAGCTTGGAGGCAGGGGGAAATTCCGAAGCTTTCTTT. The rearrangement uses TRBV5-1 and TRBJ1-1; 7 bases are a match to TRBD1. Germline V gene data show CDR1 as SGHRS and CDR2 as YFSETQ. The J segment lost 8 bases and the V segment lost 0 bases, leaving 10 bases of the junction unmatched. This CDR3 region has 15 residues.

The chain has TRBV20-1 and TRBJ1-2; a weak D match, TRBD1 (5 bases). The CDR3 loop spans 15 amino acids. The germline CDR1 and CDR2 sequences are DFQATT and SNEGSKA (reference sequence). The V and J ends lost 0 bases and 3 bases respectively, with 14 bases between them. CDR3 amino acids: CSARDPQGKDYGYTF. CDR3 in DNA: TGCAGTGCTAGAGACCCCCAGGGAAAGGACTATGGCTACACCTTC.

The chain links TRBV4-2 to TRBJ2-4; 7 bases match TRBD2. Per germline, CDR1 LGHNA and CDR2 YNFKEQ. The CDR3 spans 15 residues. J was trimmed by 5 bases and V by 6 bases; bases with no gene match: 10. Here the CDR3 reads CASSIKSGIENIQYF. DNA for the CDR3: TGTGCCAGCAGTATTAAGAGCGGGATCGAAAACATTCAGTACTTC.

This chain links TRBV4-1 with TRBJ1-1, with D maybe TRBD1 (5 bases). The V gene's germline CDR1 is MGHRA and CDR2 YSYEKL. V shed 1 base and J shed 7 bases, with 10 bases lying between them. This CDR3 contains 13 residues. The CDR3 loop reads CASSQVWGSEAFF. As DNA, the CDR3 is TGCGCCAGCAGCCAAGTCTGGGGCAGTGAAGCTTTCTTT.

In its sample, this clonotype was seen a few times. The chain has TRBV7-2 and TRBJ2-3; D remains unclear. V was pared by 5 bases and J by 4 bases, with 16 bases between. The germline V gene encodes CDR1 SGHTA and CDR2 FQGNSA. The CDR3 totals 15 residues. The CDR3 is CASSRLRWGPDTQYF. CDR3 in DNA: TGTGCCAGCAGCCGGCTACGCTGGGGTCCAGATACGCAGTATTTT.

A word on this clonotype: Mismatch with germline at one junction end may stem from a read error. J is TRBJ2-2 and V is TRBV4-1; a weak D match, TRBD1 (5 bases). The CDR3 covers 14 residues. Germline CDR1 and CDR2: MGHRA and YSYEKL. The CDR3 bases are TGCGTCAGCAGCCAGGACACGAATGGCGGGGAGCTGTTTTTT. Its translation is CVSSQDTNGGELFF.

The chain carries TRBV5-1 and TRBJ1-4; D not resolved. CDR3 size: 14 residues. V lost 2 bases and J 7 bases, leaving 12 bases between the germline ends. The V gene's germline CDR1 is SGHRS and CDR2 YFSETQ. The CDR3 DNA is TGCGCCAGCAGCTTCCGGCATCGCCTTGAAAAACTGTTTTTT. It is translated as CASSFRHRLEKLFF. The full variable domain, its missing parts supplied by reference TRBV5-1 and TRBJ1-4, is KAGVTQTPRYLIKTRGQQVTLSCSPISGHRSVSWYQQTPGQGLQFLFEYFSETQRNKGNFPGRFSGRQFSNSRSEMNVSTLELGDSALYLCASSFRHRLEKLFFGSGTQLSVL.

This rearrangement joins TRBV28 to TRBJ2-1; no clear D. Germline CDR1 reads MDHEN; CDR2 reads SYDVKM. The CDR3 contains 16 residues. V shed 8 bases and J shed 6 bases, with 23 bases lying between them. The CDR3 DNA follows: TGTGCCAGCCATCCCCCTGGGTCAGGTTCCATCAATGAGCAGTTCTTC. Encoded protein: CASHPPGSGSINEQFF. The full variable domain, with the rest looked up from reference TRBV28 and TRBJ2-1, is DVKVTQSSRYLVKRTGEKVFLECVQDMDHENMFWYRQDPGLGLRLIYFSYDVKMKEKGDIPEGYSVSREKKERFSLILESASTNQTSMYLCASHPPGSGSINEQFFGPGTRLTVL.